This T cell receptor (beta chain) was identified in a study of beta chain features in type 1 diabetes. Study details: Across every sample, around 100,000,000 sorted cells were examined in total.

For this clone: Its antigen is as yet unknown.

Findings of the study overall: Shorter TCRB CDR3s, moderately but significantly so, marked every one of the four CD4+ subsets in Type 1 diabetes patients.

As every portion of the isolated RNA was reverse transcribed, the sequencing read expressed TCRB transcripts. Here immunoSEQ multiplex PCR was the method, and the copy in TCRdb shows in-frame clones only, minus some. The sample gives 50,000 or so clones, just under 45% of which show up once; about 0.13% is in the top ten. This CDR3 is 14 amino acids long. Trimming cost V 1 base and J 6 bases, with 12 bases left between them. The germline V gene encodes CDR1 SGHVS and CDR2 FQNEAQ. The sequence was obtained from a man aged 25 to 45 with type 1 diabetes. The sample was stem cell memory CD4+ T cells from blood. V is TRBV7-8 and J is TRBJ1-1, with TRBD1 as a possible D gene (5 bases). The CDR3 sequence: CASSLEARAPEAFF. The CDR3 DNA is TGTGCCAGCAGCTTAGAGGCCAGGGCTCCTGAAGCTTTCTTT.